These T cell receptor beta chains were read from a single sample in a study of blood T cell repertoires in COVID-19. Using immunoSEQ multiplex PCR, the repertoire was profiled, and TCRdb retains in-frame clones only, with some absent. The repertoire has about 38,000 clones, 80% to 90% of them found once; the top ten carry about 1.5%. Sample: peripheral blood. All receptors derive from a man in his fifties or sixties with COVID-19, enrolled during active disease. CDR3s leave out the opening cysteine and the closing phenylalanine or tryptophan. The size entry is marked missing in some rows and otherwise reads once, few, many or a size class.

clone size: -; V gene: TRBV4-3; CDR3 protein: ASSQERTGPIYGYT
clone size: once; V gene: TRBV12-3/TRBV12-4; CDR3 protein: ASSLLMGRGYT
clone size: -; V gene: TRBV9; CDR3 protein: ASSVAHGPWGNTIY
clone size: few; V gene: TRBV3-1/TRBV3-2; CDR3 protein: ASSQNPGLTTYEQY
clone size: -; V gene: TRBV5-1; CDR3 protein: ASSSGTGSEGYT
clone size: -; V gene: TRBV28; CDR3 protein: ASSLSQGWGYGYT
clone size: -; V gene: TRBV12-3/TRBV12-4; CDR3 protein: ASRMGSFYGYT
clone size: once; V gene: TRBV7-2; CDR3 protein: ASRKPSLTNYGYT
clone size: -; V gene: TRBV5-4; CDR3 protein: ASSLNGRAGQGALGYT
clone size: -; V gene: TRBV27; CDR3 protein: ASRSTGTYEQY
clone size: -; V gene: TRBV12-3/TRBV12-4; CDR3 protein: ASSFRSTDTQY
clone size: -; V gene: TRBV27; CDR3 protein: ASSFHDRSSPLH
clone size: -; V gene: TRBV10-3; CDR3 protein: AISESTGGGKLF
clone size: -; V gene: TRBV4-1; CDR3 protein: ASSQVGGPAF
clone size: -; V gene: TRBV7-9; CDR3 protein: ASSQMTGNYGYT
clone size: -; V gene: TRBV11-2; CDR3 protein: ASSYRTGSNSPLH
clone size: -; V gene: TRBV6-2/TRBV6-3; CDR3 protein: ASSYSLRGLAGGKLSYEQY
clone size: -; V gene: TRBV2; CDR3 protein: ASSPGQPTGTEAF
clone size: -; V gene: TRBV5-1; CDR3 protein: ASSRETGTGNYYGYT
clone size: -; V gene: TRBV6-1; CDR3 protein: ASSEAPLGRQETQY
clone size: -; V gene: TRBV5-5; CDR3 protein: ASSLAGNPYEQY
clone size: -; V gene: TRBV4-1; CDR3 protein: ASSLGRDRLSNTGELF
clone size: -; V gene: TRBV5-6; CDR3 protein: ASSPAKAGNTIY
clone size: -; V gene: TRBV5-1; CDR3 protein: ASSFSGQVEEQY
clone size: -; V gene: TRBV3-1/TRBV3-2; CDR3 protein: ASSQRTGGTEAF
clone size: -; V gene: TRBV9; CDR3 protein: ASSVEGGRLTDTQY
clone size: -; V gene: TRBV4-1; CDR3 protein: ASSQAVTQETQY
clone size: once; V gene: TRBV28; CDR3 protein: ASNLRREGSYGYT
clone size: -; V gene: TRBV2; CDR3 protein: ASSVMRLSGDGYT
clone size: -; V gene: TRBV7-8; CDR3 protein: ASSPGASNEQF
clone size: -; V gene: TRBV27; CDR3 protein: ASSPTGVEQY
clone size: -; V gene: TRBV10-3; CDR3 protein: ATASGQGYYGYT
clone size: once; V gene: TRBV11-2; CDR3 protein: ASSLGLAGHETQY
clone size: -; V gene: TRBV6-4; CDR3 protein: ASRPDRQPQH
clone size: once; V gene: TRBV25-1; CDR3 protein: ATRDQPQH
clone size: -; V gene: TRBV5-8; CDR3 protein: ASSNGDRILINYGYT
clone size: -; V gene: TRBV3-1/TRBV3-2; CDR3 protein: ASSQATGTSGNEQF
clone size: -; V gene: TRBV5-1; CDR3 protein: ASSLERGQPQH
clone size: -; V gene: TRBV28; CDR3 protein: ASREGNQPQH
clone size: -; V gene: TRBV5-1; CDR3 protein: ASSKGTDVLGYT
clone size: -; V gene: TRBV7-3; CDR3 protein: ASSPRAGELF
clone size: -; V gene: TRBV5-4; CDR3 protein: ASSLRRQLSPGEQF
clone size: -; V gene: TRBV6-2/TRBV6-3; CDR3 protein: ASSYDGREQF
clone size: -; V gene: TRBV21-1; CDR3 protein: ASSLRTGSSYEQY
clone size: -; V gene: TRBV10-3; CDR3 protein: AISARQALEQY
clone size: -; V gene: TRBV7-9; CDR3 protein: ASSSGQGGYNSPLH
clone size: -; V gene: TRBV19; CDR3 protein: ASSEGPAGAQPQH
clone size: -; V gene: TRBV6-5; CDR3 protein: ASSWTGNLYGYT
clone size: -; V gene: TRBV6-5; CDR3 protein: ASTSPAGDTQY
clone size: -; V gene: TRBV4-1; CDR3 protein: ASSQEGQGSLRKLF
clone size: few; V gene: TRBV10-3; CDR3 protein: AINGQGRTEAF
clone size: -; V gene: TRBV12-5; CDR3 protein: ASGFGDGASQPQH
clone size: -; V gene: TRBV20-1; CDR3 protein: SASRRQGPGDEQY
clone size: -; V gene: TRBV21-1; CDR3 protein: ASSSGQGAPGGSNQPQH
clone size: -; V gene: TRBV19; CDR3 protein: ASSMGSPSSYEQY
clone size: -; V gene: TRBV19; CDR3 protein: ASRPGRPYGYT
clone size: -; V gene: TRBV18; CDR3 protein: ASSPSPTGSTGELF